This TCR beta chain was recovered during a study of human T cells and chemical hapten exposure. Study as a whole: DPC 0.01% went on the upper back by patch test, with reading at 6 days. Mainly, slight library volume differences in the pool made TCR yields vary. Chiefly female patients presented with alopecia areata, totalis or universalis.

This CDR3 has 14 amino acids. Trimming removed 3 bases from V and 3 bases from J, with 13 bases in between. CDR1 and CDR2 from the germline V gene are SGDLS and YYNGEE. TCRdb independently ran MiXCR on the RACE reads; one entry per CDR3 protein. The sample has a few hundred thousand distinct CDR3 sequences, 7.5% to 9% seen once. The time point: pre-sensitization, week 0. The treatment is: therapeutic diphenylcyclopropenone sensitization with weekly scalp DPC. This TCR derives from a woman in her thirties or forties with alopecia areata. Some clones in this sample may be carry-over from other donors' samples. The specimen comprised whole blood, sampled in connection with sensitization to the hapten diphenylcyclopropenone (DPC). The chain joins TRBV9 to TRBJ2-7; the D gene is possibly TRBD2 (6 bases). In DNA, the CDR3 is TGTGCCAGCAGCGCCTCCGGGAGATTCTACGAGCAGTACTTC. It is translated as CASSASGRFYEQYF.